The 20 T cell receptor beta chains below come from one sample, sequenced in a study of Graves' ophthalmopathy and Graves' hyperthyroidism. Amplified material comprised TCR beta CDR3 regions derived from RNA transcripts. HTBI primers were employed in first-round RT-PCR, then a second-round multiplex PCR followed. TCRdb re-analysed the multiplex PCR reads in MiXCR, keeping a single row per CDR3 protein. The sample records approximately 640,000 distinct CDR3 sequences, just over 40% being singletons. Sequencing was done on a sample of peripheral blood. The receptors were sampled from an adult man with Graves' ophthalmopathy.

Concerning this clonotype itself: This may come from a read error, since a much larger clone is one base off. This sequence joins TRBV12-3 or TRBV12-4 and TRBJ1-2; unclear D gene. Deletions cut 3 bases from V and 6 bases from J, with 14 bases between. The CDR3 contains 14 residues. The CDR3 region is CASSLGFQVHGYTF. The CDR3 region has the DNA TGTGCCAGCAGTTTGGGCTTCCAGGTGCATGGCTACACCTTC.

The chain recombines TRBV7-6 with TRBJ2-1; D is uncertain. Trimming cost V 5 bases and J 9 bases, with 14 bases left between them. Germline values: CDR1 SGHVS, CDR2 FNYEAQ. The CDR3 consists of 13 residues. CDR3 nucleotides: TGTGCCAGCAGCCCCAGTCTAGGTTCTGAGCAGTTCTTC. Translation gives CASSPSLGSEQFF.

V gene TRBV29-1 combines with J gene TRBJ1-1; TRBD1 might be the D (5 bases). V was pared by 8 bases and J by 3 bases, with 19 bases between. The CDR3 is 14 amino acids. Germline CDR1 reads SQVTM; CDR2 reads ANQGSEA. The CDR3 here is CSSSGRQTHTEAFF. CDR3 sequence (DNA): TGCAGCAGTTCGGGACGGCAGACGCACACTGAAGCTTTCTTT. Using reference TRBV29-1 and TRBJ1-1 for the parts outside the CDR3, the full variable domain is SAVISQKPSRDICQRGTSLTIQCQVDSQVTMMFWYRQQPGQSLTLIATANQGSEATYESGFVIDKFPISRPNLTFSTLTVSNMSPEDSSIYLCSSSGRQTHTEAFFGQGTRLTVV.

A remark on this clonotype: A much bigger clone sits one base away, suggesting this may be a read error. The chain carries TRBV5-1 and TRBJ1-5; D ambiguous. The CDR3 is made up of 13 amino acids. The V gene lost 0 bases and the J gene lost 8 bases, with 9 bases spanning the gap. Germline V gene sequence: CDR1 SGHRS, CDR2 YFSETQ. CDR3 nucleotide sequence: TGCGCCAGCAGCTTGGTCTTAGGCGAGCCCCAGCATTTT. It encodes CASSLVLGEPQHF.

The chain uses TRBV10-3 and TRBJ2-7; 8 bases line up with TRBD1. After removal of 5 bases from V and 0 bases from J, the junction contained 6 bases not matched to a gene. The CDR3 consists of 15 residues. Germline values: CDR1 ENHRY, CDR2 SYGVKD. The CDR3 loop reads CAISRTGYPSYEQYF. Here the CDR3 DNA reads TGTGCCATCAGTAGGACAGGGTACCCCTCCTACGAGCAGTACTTC.

The table lists this clonotype with a count of one. This rearrangement joins TRBV10-2 to TRBJ2-5; D call uncertain. The DNA matches TRBJ2-1 better at its end, which makes the J call doubtful. The CDR3 runs to 12 residues. CDR1 is WSHSY and CDR2 is SAAADI in the germline V gene. The CDR3 nucleotides read TGCGCCAGCAGGGACGGGTACAATGAGCAGTTCTTC. Translated: CASRDGYNEQFF.

The V gene is TRBV29-1, the J gene TRBJ1-1; a possible D gene is TRBD1 (6 bases). V shed 7 bases and J shed 8 bases, with 17 bases lying between them. CDR1 and CDR2 (germline): SQVTM, ANQGSEA. The CDR3 loop spans 12 amino acids. CDR3 in amino acids: CSASYSGTEAFF. In nucleotides, the CDR3 is TGCAGCGCGTCGTACTCCGGGACAGAAGCTTTCTTT.

The genes are TRBV19 and TRBJ1-1; D is undetermined. The CDR3 runs 16 residues. From germline, CDR1 is LNHDA and CDR2 SQIVND (reference sequence). The germline V and J ends were trimmed by 3 bases and 0 bases, with 14 bases remaining between them. CDR3 nucleotides: TGTGCCAGTAGTATTGATTGGGAGCCCATGAACACTGAAGCTTTCTTT. It codes for CASSIDWEPMNTEAFF.

The table lists this clonotype with a few counts. The chain employs TRBV10-3 and TRBJ1-5; perhaps TRBD1 as D (6 bases). From germline, CDR1 is ENHRY and CDR2 SYGVKD. This CDR3 has 14 amino acids. V lost 4 bases and J lost 7, with 14 bases in between. The CDR3 nucleotides read TGTGCCATCAGTGGGGGGGCAAATGGGCAGCCCCAGCATTTT. It encodes CAISGGANGQPQHF.

This clonotype was detected once. The gene calls are TRBV29-1 and TRBJ2-2; 9 bases map to TRBD1. CDR3 length: 13 residues. V shed 4 bases and J 6 bases; nucleotides not matched to a gene: 3. Germline V gene lookup returns CDR1 SQVTM and CDR2 ANQGSEA. CDR3 amino acids: CSVGQGGAGELFF. Here the CDR3 DNA reads TGCAGCGTTGGACAGGGGGGAGCCGGGGAGCTGTTTTTT.

The chain employs TRBV10-3 and TRBJ1-1; D gene uncertain. Germline CDR1 reads ENHRY; CDR2 reads SYGVKD. With 6 bases removed from V and 1 base from J, the gap between germline ends came to 9 bases. The CDR3 is made up of 13 amino acids. Here the CDR3 reads CAISSASNTEAFF. In DNA form, the CDR3 reads TGTGCCATCAGCTCCGCATCGAACACTGAAGCTTTCTTT.

This clonotype has a count of ten or more. The chain couples TRBV14 to TRBJ2-6; 10 bases line up with TRBD2. V shed 4 bases, J shed 0 bases, and the junction held 6 bases outside the gene matches. Per the germline V gene, CDR1 is SGHDN and CDR2 is FVKESK. The CDR3 has 18 amino acids. The CDR3 reads CASSLLAGVSSGANVLTF. The CDR3 DNA reads as TGTGCCAGCAGCCTTCTAGCGGGAGTGTCCTCTGGGGCCAACGTCCTGACTTTC.

The sample holds a few counts of this clonotype. The gene calls are TRBV20-1 and TRBJ2-7, with TRBD2 as a possible D gene (6 bases). Trimming removed 1 base at V and 3 bases at J, with 16 bases between. CDR3 length equals 15 residues. The V gene's germline CDR1 is DFQATT and CDR2 SNEGSKA (reference sequence). The CDR3 loop reads CSARVRLEANYEQYF. The CDR3 bases are TGCAGTGCTAGAGTTAGACTAGAAGCTAACTACGAGCAGTACTTC.

V is TRBV12-5 and J is TRBJ2-7, with D possibly matching TRBD1 (6 bases). CDR1 and CDR2 from the germline V gene are LGHNT and FRNRAP. The ends were cut back, 3 bases at V and 3 bases at J, with 9 bases in the middle. CDR3 size: 13 residues. The CDR3 loop is CASGLRDIYEQYF. For the CDR3, the DNA is TGTGCTAGTGGTTTAAGGGACATCTACGAGCAGTACTTC.

Remarks on this clonotype: A read error may account for a junction end that differs from germline. The chain couples TRBV2 to TRBJ1-2; D remains unclear. From germline, CDR1 is SNHLY and CDR2 FYNNEI. The CDR3 is 15 amino acids. The CDR3 bases are TGTGTCAGCAGTGATATCAGCTCCTCTAACTATGGCTATACCTTC. This gives the protein CVSSDISSSNYGYTF.

This clonotype was seen more than once but under ten times. The genes are TRBV27 and TRBJ1-5, with D perhaps matching TRBD1 (6 bases). Germline V gene lookup returns CDR1 MNHEY and CDR2 SMNVEV (reference sequence). The CDR3 runs to 15 residues. V lost 5 bases, J lost 0 bases, and 11 bases lay in between. The CDR3 spells CASSPAGDSNQPQHF. In DNA, the CDR3 is TGTGCCAGCAGTCCCGCAGGGGATAGCAATCAGCCCCAGCATTTT.

Comments on this clonotype: A read error may be the cause here, since a much bigger clone is one base away. This is likely a read error, given that the CDR3 carries no conserved phenylalanine or tryptophan at its end. The CDR3 region has the DNA TGTGCCAGCAGCTCCGGGACTAGCGCTGTCTACGAGCAGTACCTC. Translation gives CASSSGTSAVYEQYL. The rearrangement joins TRBV7-9 to TRBJ2-7, with 10 nucleotides matching TRBD2. The CDR3 length is 15 residues. After removal of 4 bases from V and 3 bases from J, the junction contained 6 bases not matched to a gene. In germline, CDR1 is SEHNR, CDR2 FQNEAQ (reference sequence).

This clonotype has a count of ten or more. The rearrangement links TRBV25-1 to TRBJ2-3, with D unclear. V was cut by 4 bases and J by 4 bases, with 6 bases left in between. Germline CDR1 MGHDK, CDR2 SYGVNS. The CDR3 is made up of 12 amino acids. The CDR3 spells CASSASADTQYF. The CDR3 region has the DNA TGTGCCAGCAGTGCGAGCGCAGATACGCAGTATTTT.

This clonotype showed up many times. The rearrangement links TRBV29-1 to TRBJ1-4; D is perhaps TRBD1 (5 bases). The CDR3 contains 12 residues. Germline V gene data show CDR1 as SQVTM and CDR2 as ANQGSEA. With 4 bases removed from V and 7 bases from J, the gap between germline ends came to 10 bases. The CDR3 spells CSVGRGGEKLFF. In nucleotides, the CDR3 is TGCAGCGTTGGACGGGGGGGTGAAAAACTGTTTTTT. Full variable domain (remainder filled in from reference TRBV29-1 and TRBJ1-4): SAVISQKPSRDICQRGTSLTIQCQVDSQVTMMFWYRQQPGQSLTLIATANQGSEATYESGFVIDKFPISRPNLTFSTLTVSNMSPEDSSIYLCSVGRGGEKLFFGSGTQLSVL.

This clonotype was observed at least ten times. This chain connects TRBV29-1 to TRBJ2-2; no definite D call. This CDR3 is 13 amino acids long. Trimming took 7 bases from V and 3 from J, leaving 12 bases between them. In germline, CDR1 is SQVTM, CDR2 ANQGSEA. The CDR3 loop reads CSGASAHTGELFF. Here the CDR3 DNA reads TGCAGCGGCGCGTCGGCGCACACCGGGGAGCTGTTTTTT.